A single sample gave rise to the 17 T cell receptor beta chains below, sequenced in a study of identical twins. TCRdb reanalysed the 5' RACE reads using MiXCR and keeps one entry per CDR3 protein. The table records 450,000 or so distinct CDR3 sequences, approximately 24% of them present only once. The same data also contributed to another study, on T cells expressing NK-cell markers.

The sample taken for sequencing was CD4+ T cells sorted from blood. These receptors originate from a woman in her late teens or twenties in good health.

This rearrangement joins TRBV5-4 to TRBJ2-5; D remains unclear. CDR1 SGHNT and CDR2 YYREEE come from the germline V gene (reference sequence). V was pared by 4 bases and J by 5 bases, with 15 bases between. The CDR3 is made up of 14 amino acids. In DNA, the CDR3 is TGTGCCAGCAGCGCGAACAGCAATCGGGAGACCCAGTACTTC. Protein sequence: CASSANSNRETQYF.

In its sample, this clonotype was seen a few times. The gene calls are TRBV4-1 and TRBJ1-5; 7 bases are shared with TRBD1. The CDR3 spans 15 residues. Unmatched junction bases numbered 6, after V lost 5 bases and J lost 2 bases. The germline V gene has CDR1 MGHRA and CDR2 YSYEKL. The CDR3 DNA sequence: TGCGCCAGCAGCAAGACAGGGTTGGGCAATCAGCCCCAGCATTTT. This encodes CASSKTGLGNQPQHF.

Here the CDR3 DNA reads TGCGCCAGCAGCTCCCCTGACCGGGGCGTCTACGAGCAGTACTTC. Translation: CASSSPDRGVYEQYF. The V and J genes are TRBV5-1 and TRBJ2-7; D possibly uses TRBD1 or TRBD2 (5 bases each). The germline V and J ends were trimmed by 3 bases and 3 bases, with 16 bases remaining between them. The germline V gene encodes CDR1 SGHRS and CDR2 YFSETQ. The CDR3 covers 15 residues.

The chain carries TRBV20-1 and TRBJ1-2; possible D gene TRBD1, 5 bases. The CDR3 is 15 amino acids. V dropped 8 bases and J dropped 3 bases, with 22 bases sitting between them. Germline CDR1 is DFQATT and CDR2 is SNEGSKA (reference sequence). CDR3 bases: TGCAGTCCAGAGGGTATCGAGACAGAAGACTATGGCTACACCTTC. Amino acid sequence: CSPEGIETEDYGYTF.

This clonotype was counted many times. The chain combines TRBV12-3 or TRBV12-4 with TRBJ1-5; D uncertain. The CDR3 contains 15 residues. V lost 6 bases and J 0 bases, leaving 12 bases between the germline ends. The CDR3 is CASSRRFNSNQPQHF. The CDR3, as DNA: TGTGCCAGCAGCCGACGGTTCAATAGCAATCAGCCCCAGCATTTT.

This clonotype has just a few counts. V usage is TRBV5-5 and J usage is TRBJ2-7; a weak D match, TRBD2 (7 bases). Trimming took 4 bases from V and 3 from J, leaving 17 bases between them. Germline loops: CDR1 SGHKS, CDR2 YYEKEE (reference sequence). The CDR3 loop spans 15 amino acids. CDR3 region: CASSRTGTGGYEQYF. The CDR3, as DNA: TGTGCCAGCAGCCGAACAGGGACGGGGGGCTACGAGCAGTACTTC.

This clonotype was seen a few times. V and J are TRBV11-2 and TRBJ2-2; D may be TRBD1 (6 bases). Per the germline V gene, CDR1 is SGHAT and CDR2 is FQNNGV. The V gene lost 6 bases and the J gene lost 4 bases, with 9 bases spanning the gap. The CDR3 spans 13 residues. The CDR3 is CASRQTGTGELFF. DNA for the CDR3: TGTGCCAGCAGGCAGACAGGCACCGGGGAGCTGTTTTTT.

This clonotype was seen at least ten times. This chain links TRBV12-3 or TRBV12-4 with TRBJ1-2, with a tentative D call TRBD1 (6 bases). The CDR3 has 13 amino acids. With 3 bases removed from V and 8 bases from J, the gap between germline ends came to 13 bases. Here the CDR3 reads CASSFRGASGYTF. The CDR3 nucleotides are TGTGCCAGCAGTTTTCGGGGGGCGAGCGGCTACACCTTC.

This chain connects TRBV7-8 to TRBJ1-1; D is possibly TRBD1 (6 bases). CDR1 and CDR2 from the germline V gene are SGHVS and FQNEAQ. Trimming left V 5 bases short and J 1 base short, with 14 bases between. This CDR3 comprises 15 residues. The CDR3 region is CASSAHRAGNTEAFF. The CDR3 DNA is TGTGCCAGCAGCGCCCACAGGGCGGGGAACACTGAAGCTTTCTTT.

V is TRBV20-1 and J is TRBJ2-1, with 7 positions matching TRBD2. CDR3 length: 14 residues. Germline trimming cut 2 bases from V and 4 bases from J; bases unmatched to any gene: 5. Germline CDR1 and CDR2: DFQATT and SNEGSKA (reference sequence). This CDR3 is CSARLWGGYNEQFF. In DNA, the CDR3 is TGCAGTGCTAGACTATGGGGGGGATACAATGAGCAGTTCTTC.

There are a few counts of this clonotype. This chain joins TRBV4-1 and TRBJ2-1, with D perhaps matching TRBD2 (5 bases). The V and J ends lost 1 base and 0 bases respectively, with 10 bases between them. In germline, CDR1 is MGHRA, CDR2 YSYEKL. The CDR3 loop spans 16 amino acids. The CDR3 region has the DNA TGCGCCAGCAGCCAAGTCGCTGGAGGCTCCTACAATGAGCAGTTCTTC. This translates into CASSQVAGGSYNEQFF.

This clonotype was observed once. The chain carries TRBV5-1 and TRBJ2-2, with 9 bases aligning to TRBD2. The CDR3 has 15 amino acids. Germline loops: CDR1 SGHRS, CDR2 YFSETQ. The ends lost 0 bases at V and 8 bases at J; junction bases unmatched: 5. CDR3 loop: CASSLATAGGGELFF. CDR3 DNA sequence: TGCGCCAGCAGCTTGGCCACAGCGGGAGGTGGGGAGCTGTTTTTT.

This clonotype was found a few times. The rearrangement joins TRBV20-1 to TRBJ2-7; D may match TRBD1 or TRBD2 (5 bases each). Germline V gene data show CDR1 as DFQATT and CDR2 as SNEGSKA (reference sequence). This CDR3 region has 12 residues. The V and J ends lost 6 bases and 2 bases respectively, with 11 bases between them. The CDR3 sequence is CSAAGTTYEQYF. The CDR3 DNA is TGCAGTGCAGCCGGGACCACCTACGAGCAGTACTTC.

This clonotype occurred a few times. The genes are TRBV3-1 and TRBJ1-5; no firm D call. V was trimmed by 2 bases and J by 5 bases, leaving 7 bases between them. Germline CDR1 LGHDT, CDR2 YNNKEL (reference sequence). The CDR3 extends over 13 amino acids. DNA for the CDR3: TGTGCCAGCAGCCAATTCAGCTATCAGCCCCAGCATTTT. Its protein product is CASSQFSYQPQHF.

The rearrangement joins TRBV5-1 to TRBJ2-7; D might be TRBD1 or TRBD2, each matching 5 bases. Germline V CDR1 and CDR2: SGHRS, YFSETQ. This CDR3 has 15 amino acids. V was trimmed by 5 bases and J by 0 bases, leaving 15 bases between them. The CDR3 coding sequence is TGCGCCAGCAGGCGAAACCGGGACCGCTCCTACGAGCAGTACTTC. It yields the protein CASRRNRDRSYEQYF.

This clonotype was seen a handful of times. This sequence joins TRBV6-5 and TRBJ2-7; 14 bases map to TRBD2. In germline, CDR1 is MNHEY, CDR2 SVGAGI. V gave up 2 bases and J gave up 12 bases; unmatched junction bases: 9. This CDR3 contains 15 residues. In DNA, the CDR3 is TGTGCCAGCAGTTACAGGGGGACTAGCGGGGGCGGCCGGTACTTC. Its translation is CASSYRGTSGGGRYF.

The J gene is TRBJ1-2, the V gene TRBV7-2; D unclear. The CDR3 runs 12 residues. Germline V gene lookup returns CDR1 SGHTA and CDR2 FQGNSA. The V end was cut by 1 base, the J end by 9 bases, with 9 bases between. CDR3 DNA sequence: TGTGCCAGCAGCTTAGGGCTTGGGAGCTACACCTTC. Its protein product is CASSLGLGSYTF.